The 23 T cell receptor beta chains given below trace back to one sample, sequenced in a study of kidney transplant recipient with SARS-CoV-2 infection. Each CDR3 protein is one row after TCRdb ran MiXCR on the reads. The sample has 200,000 to 250,000 distinct CDR3 sequences, about 28% seen once. Material: a blood sample, obtained at baseline and on day 111 from a kidney transplant recipient. Source of these receptors: a male patient between 25 and 39 years old who had COVID-19 and was a kidney transplant recipient. A share of the T cells may be of graft donor origin.

This clonotype was recorded at least ten times. CDR3 nucleotides: TGCGCCAGCAGCAATCAAAGAGGACGTCGAAAGACCTATGGCTACACCTTC. Translating gives CASSNQRGRRKTYGYTF. The chain recombines TRBV4-3 with TRBJ1-2; D is undetermined. Germline V CDR1 and CDR2: LGHNA, YSLEER. V was cut by 5 bases and J by 4 bases, with 23 bases left in between. The CDR3 contains 17 residues.

This clonotype was counted many times. The chain has TRBV27 and TRBJ2-1; 10 bases match TRBD2. This CDR3 is 15 amino acids long. V gave up 6 bases and J gave up 6 bases; unmatched junction bases: 8. Germline V gene sequence: CDR1 MNHEY, CDR2 SMNVEV (reference sequence). The CDR3, as DNA: TGTGCCAGCAGCCCTGGGAGCGGGAGGGTCAATGAGCAGTTCTTC. As protein: CASSPGSGRVNEQFF.

The chain couples TRBV7-2 to TRBJ2-1; the match to TRBD2 covers 12 bases. The J segment lost 4 bases and the V segment lost 7 bases, leaving 14 bases of the junction unmatched. Germline loops: CDR1 SGHTA, CDR2 FQGNSA. The CDR3 extends over 18 amino acids. Here the CDR3 DNA reads TGTGCCAGCAAGCGGTCGGGGCTAGCGGGAGGGCCGTACAATGAGCAGTTCTTC. Its protein product is CASKRSGLAGGPYNEQFF.

Note on this clonotype: A much more abundant neighbour one base away suggests this may be a read error. The V and J genes are TRBV16 and TRBJ1-2; D unresolved. This CDR3 has 17 amino acids. The germline V gene encodes CDR1 KGHSY and CDR2 FQNENV. CDR3 sequence (DNA): TGTGCCAGCAGCACCCGGATGGTCGTTAGAAAGACCTATGGCTACGCCTTC. Translation gives CASSTRMVVRKTYGYAF.

Many counts were recorded for this clonotype. V is TRBV4-3 and J is TRBJ1-1; D might be TRBD1 (5 bases). Trimming took 0 bases from V and 5 from J, leaving 13 bases between them. The CDR3 totals 15 residues. Germline V gene sequence: CDR1 LGHNA, CDR2 YSLEER. In DNA, the CDR3 is TGCGCCAGCAGCCAAGATGGTGGGGGGAGGACTGAAGCTTTCTTT. Encoded protein: CASSQDGGGRTEAFF.

As to this clonotype: It may be a read error: a sequence one base away is much more abundant. The V and J genes are TRBV3-2 and TRBJ2-7; the table gives TRBD2 as D, unverified against the DNA. TRBV3-2 is labeled a pseudogene. The CDR3 covers 14 residues. CDR3 sequence reads: CASSHASGRRERYF. DNA for the CDR3: TGTGCCAGCAGCCATGCTAGCGGGAGGAGGGAGCGGTACTTC.

This clonotype was counted at least ten times. The chain's CDR3 is CSASSGTETSGGQMGTQYF. CDR3 DNA: TGCAGTGCTAGTTCTGGCACCGAGACTAGCGGGGGACAGATGGGGACCCAGTACTTC. The chain is built from TRBV20-1 and TRBJ2-5; 12 positions match TRBD2. The V gene's germline CDR1 is DFQATT and CDR2 SNEGSKA (reference sequence). The CDR3 loop spans 19 amino acids. The ends lost 3 bases at V and 7 bases at J; junction bases unmatched: 21.

The sample holds a few counts of this clonotype. This chain uses TRBV9 with TRBJ1-2; no clear D gene. V lost 6 bases and J 4 bases, leaving 22 bases between the germline ends. The germline V gene encodes CDR1 SGDLS and CDR2 YYNGEE. CDR3 length: 16 amino acids. As DNA, the CDR3 is TGTGCCAGCACTATGCGGTACTCAAGAAAGACCTATGGCTACACCTTC. Translation: CASTMRYSRKTYGYTF.

This clonotype was seen at least ten times. This chain connects TRBV10-3 to TRBJ1-2; the D gene is possibly TRBD1 (6 bases). The CDR3 is 13 residues long. V lost 2 bases and J 2 bases, leaving 6 bases between the germline ends. CDR1 is ENHRY and CDR2 is SYGVKD in the germline V gene. The CDR3 protein is CAISEGGNYGYTF. The CDR3 bases are TGTGCCATCAGTGAGGGGGGCAACTATGGCTACACCTTC.

J is TRBJ1-6 and V is TRBV5-1, with a possible D match to TRBD1 (5 bases). This CDR3 contains 17 residues. Per germline, CDR1 SGHRS and CDR2 YFSETQ. V lost 4 bases and J lost 0, with 14 bases in between. The CDR3 nucleotides are TGCGCCAGCAGCCGGGGGGAACGGAGCTCCTATAATTCACCCCTCCACTTT. It specifies CASSRGERSSYNSPLHF.

This clonotype has a count of ten or more. CDR3 nucleotides: TGTGCCATCTCAGACAGGAGGCCGGACACCGGGGAGCTGTTTTTT. It is translated as CAISDRRPDTGELFF. This chain links TRBV10-3 with TRBJ2-2; D may be TRBD1 (6 bases). This CDR3 has 15 amino acids. Germline-derived CDR1 and CDR2 are ENHRY and SYGVKD. Trimming pared 8 bases from V and 3 bases from J, leaving 16 bases between.

This clonotype was recorded only once. This could be a read error, since a much larger clone is one nucleotide away. This rearrangement joins TRBV28 to TRBJ2-4; D ambiguous. With the DNA end fitting TRBJ2-1 better, the J assignment may be wrong. Germline V gene lookup returns CDR1 MDHEN and CDR2 SYDVKM. This CDR3 is built from 12 residues. Here the CDR3 reads CASRSANNKQFF. The CDR3 DNA follows: TGTGCCAGCAGGTCCGCCAACAATAAGCAGTTCTTC.

In its sample, this clonotype was seen many times. V is TRBV11-2 and J is TRBJ2-4, with D perhaps matching TRBD1 (5 bases). The CDR3 is made up of 14 amino acids. The germline CDR1 and CDR2 sequences are SGHAT and FQNNGV. Trimming removed 5 bases from V and 7 bases from J, with 15 bases in between. CDR3 in DNA: TGTGCCAGCAGCCAAGGACAAGACTGGAACATTCAGTACTTC. This translates into CASSQGQDWNIQYF.

This clonotype was counted many times. The chain couples TRBV14 to TRBJ2-2; tentatively, D is TRBD1 (6 bases). The CDR3 sequence is 16 residues long. The germline gives CDR1 SGHDN, CDR2 FVKESK. Trimming took 3 bases from V and 3 from J, leaving 14 bases between them. The CDR3: CASSQGTGSHTGELFF. The DNA for the CDR3 is TGTGCCAGCAGCCAGGGAACAGGGTCGCACACCGGGGAGCTGTTTTTT.

In this sample, this clonotype turned up a few times. The chain couples TRBV7-3 to TRBJ2-1; the match to TRBD2 covers 7 bases. Germline CDR1 is SGHTA and CDR2 is FQGTGA. Trimming took 3 bases from V and 7 from J; bases not matched to a gene: 9. The CDR3 has 15 residues. The CDR3 sequence is CASSLGGGPGNEQFF. CDR3 coding DNA: TGTGCCAGCAGCTTGGGGGGAGGGCCGGGAAATGAGCAGTTCTTC. Filled out from reference TRBV7-3 and TRBJ2-1, the complete variable domain reads GAGVSQTPSNKVTEKGKYVELRCDPISGHTALYWYRQSLGQGPEFLIYFQGTGAADDSGLPNDRFFAVRPEGSVSTLKIQRTERGDSAVYLCASSLGGGPGNEQFFGPGTRLTVL.

This clonotype was observed many times. This chain connects TRBV5-1 to TRBJ1-2; 7 bases match TRBD1. V shed 3 bases, J shed 4 bases, and the junction held 9 bases outside the gene matches. The CDR3 runs 15 residues. Germline V gene data show CDR1 as SGHRS and CDR2 as YFSETQ. CDR3 sequence: CASSSAGTAGYGYTF. The CDR3, as DNA: TGCGCCAGCAGCTCTGCCGGGACAGCAGGCTATGGCTACACCTTC.

V is TRBV27 and J is TRBJ2-5, with 14 nucleotides matching TRBD2. V lost 6 bases to trimming and J lost 5 bases; unmatched junction nucleotides: 5. CDR1 and CDR2 (germline): MNHEY, SMNVEV (reference sequence). This CDR3 spans 15 amino acids. The CDR3 nucleotides read TGTGCCAGCAGAGTCGGGACTAGCGGGAGTGAGACCCAGTACTTC. It encodes CASRVGTSGSETQYF.

Points on this clonotype: This could be a read error, since a much larger clone is one nucleotide away. Likely a read error: the CDR3 ends without its conserved phenylalanine or tryptophan. V gene TRBV3-1 combines with J gene TRBJ1-1; a weak D match, TRBD1 (5 bases). Germline V gene lookup returns CDR1 LGHDT and CDR2 YNNKEL (reference sequence). Trimming pared 2 bases from V and 1 base from J, leaving 8 bases between. This CDR3 spans 14 amino acids. CDR3 amino acids: CASSQTTGNTEAFL. CDR3 bases: TGTGCCAGCAGCCAAACAACAGGGAACACTGAAGCTTTCCTT.

In this sample, this clonotype turned up many times. The chain recombines TRBV5-4 with TRBJ1-4; tentatively, D is TRBD1 (6 bases). The germline CDR1 and CDR2 sequences are SGHNT and YYREEE (reference sequence). The CDR3 loop spans 16 amino acids. V was trimmed by 1 base and J by 4 bases, leaving 14 bases between them. CDR3 loop: CASSLSHGQLNEKLFF. In DNA, the CDR3 is TGTGCCAGCAGCTTGTCCCATGGACAGCTTAATGAAAAACTGTTTTTT.

This rearrangement joins TRBV7-2 to TRBJ1-2; D gene unclear. Trimming removed 5 bases from V and 4 bases from J, with 23 bases in between. The CDR3 length is 17 residues. CDR1 and CDR2 (germline): SGHTA, FQGNSA. The CDR3 here is CASSGVLRDGKTYGYTF. The CDR3 nucleotides read TGTGCCAGCAGCGGCGTCCTCAGAGACGGAAAGACCTATGGCTACACCTTC.

This clonotype was detected ten times or more. V and J are TRBV5-4 and TRBJ1-2; D not resolved. Germline CDR1 reads SGHNT; CDR2 reads YYREEE (reference sequence). Trimming shortened V by 7 bases and J by 4 bases, and 23 bases separated the two germline ends. The CDR3 is 16 amino acids. CDR3 in amino acids: CASFIAVPGKTYGYTF. The CDR3 nucleotides read TGTGCCAGCTTCATCGCCGTACCAGGAAAGACCTATGGCTACACCTTC.

A word on this clonotype: A much larger clonotype is one base distant, so this may be a read error. The chain couples TRBV30 to TRBJ2-2; 10 nucleotides align to TRBD2. The CDR3 totals 14 residues. The junction had 2 bases not matched to a gene; V was cut back by 3 bases and J by 4 bases. Germline V gene lookup returns CDR1 GTSNPN and CDR2 SVGIG (reference sequence). CDR3 sequence: CAWRVAGGTGELFF. The CDR3 DNA sequence: TGTGCCTGGAGAGTAGCGGGAGGCACCGGGGAGCTGTTTTTT.

This clonotype came up many times. This chain joins TRBV6-5 and TRBJ1-6; 10 nucleotides agree with TRBD1. Looked up from germline, CDR1 is MNHEY and CDR2 is SVGAGI. This CDR3 has 17 residues. The V and J ends lost 6 bases and 6 bases, in that order; junction bases with no gene match: 11. The CDR3 loop is CASSTGTGDIINSPLHF. The DNA of the CDR3 is TGTGCCAGCAGCACCGGGACAGGGGACATCATTAATTCACCCCTCCACTTT.